The TCR beta chain under discussion was sequenced for a study of cytomegalovirus exposure and HLA in healthy donors (dated by TCRdb to 2015 to 2018). Study-wide context: An earlier analysis of several hundred of the donors reported around 280 Gb of sequence data and 117 million unique TCR beta sequences obtained from some 200 million T cells. Roughly 300 gigabases of sequencing data and tens of millions of unique TCR sequences were included in an early release covering over 600 HLA-typed donors. Of the roughly 410 genotyped donors, roughly 80% were placed in the genetic ancestry cluster associated with self-reported Caucasian donors. The aim of the study was to test whether cataloging public T cell receptors could identify signatures of past pathogen exposure. The study profiled the T cell repertoires of more than 500 subjects by immunosequencing and related them to cytomegalovirus serostatus. In addition to the first cohort of 666 subjects, a separate validation cohort of approximately 130 different subjects was used. To predict cytomegalovirus infection status, the study brought together high-throughput TCR immunosequencing, statistical association of individual TCRs with disease status, and machine learning. A later analysis re-examined previously published TCR beta repertoires from over 500 donors and added high-resolution HLA genotyping to investigate patterns of TCR occurrence. In the later analysis, no new phenotypic data were used to find candidate immune exposures; instead, reliance was placed on TCR beta sequences and their occurrence across donors. An earlier analysis of around 640 of the donors used high-throughput TCR beta sequencing to judge whether each TCR beta V gene segment behaved as functional or pseudogenic. Donor age, sex, ethnicity and CMV serostatus were collected together with the repertoire data. A later genetic analysis used genome-wide SNP genotypes for about 65% of the 666 donors, treating that subset as a discovery cohort. All discovery cohort repertoires had been generated on a single sequencing platform. Both class I and class II loci were covered by HLA typing, at four-digit resolution. The number of donors typed differed by locus, with 629-630 for A, B, C, DRB1 and DQB1, roughly 520 for DQA1, 600 to 610 for DPA1, and some 440 for DPB1. About five DR-DQ haplotypes were treated as single units for association and clustering because of strong linkage in the cohort. Among several hundred genotyped donors of the cohort, an average of roughly 230,000 unique TCR beta nucleotide sequences was sequenced per donor, of which 15% to 20% were non-productive.

What the work shows at the level of the full study, not this receptor alone: The classifier was reported to diagnose cytomegalovirus status with high specificity and sensitivity in both the original cohort and the validation cohort. This cohort had only TCR beta chains sequenced, and the lack of alpha or paired-chain data limited which features could be detected. A later analysis found that HLA-associated TCR beta chains were more clonally expanded and had lower generation probabilities than equally common non-associated chains. Linkage disequilibrium might explain the correlated functional status among segregating V segments, but an unknown experimental factor could not be ruled out. In a later analysis, most CMV-associated TCR beta chains were found to appear HLA-restricted, with HLA associations seemingly driven largely by CMV exposure. In a later genetic analysis, a missense DCLRE1C variant was associated with V-gene and J-gene trimming of TCR beta chains, and the association was replicated in an independent cohort. The study gave a list of 150 to 200 TCR beta chains associated with cytomegalovirus. Assigning TCR associations to individual alleles was difficult when HLA alleles, especially DR and DQ, strongly co-occurred. Around 16 rarely observed V segments, including chromosome 9 orphons, were excluded from the earlier analysis of almost 600 of the donors because counts were too low. A cluster of highly shared sequence variants was judged likely to represent a technical artifact of the sequencing pipeline. A later analysis associated about 18,000 TCR beta sequences with specific HLA alleles at a false discovery rate of 0.05. Roughly uniform sequencing depth across donors was assumed in presence/absence analyses, although this assumption may not hold. In a later analysis, the rate of TCR association differed among HLA loci, with DRB1 alleles having the most associated TCRs and HLA-C alleles having the fewest. Because some donors lacked HLA typing at each locus, the association tests relied only on the typed subset. The only immune exposure information available for the cohort was CMV serostatus. In an earlier analysis of fewer than 700 of the donors, most TCR beta V segments appeared in productive rearrangements about 87% or about 30% of the time, broadly matching IMGT annotations. Some IMGT-functional V segments, including TRBV6-2 and TRBV6-3, could not be told apart with the 87-base-pair reads, so those segments were excluded. Several of the top co-occurrence clusters appeared to be linked to parvovirus B19, influenza, CMV and Epstein-Barr virus, according to a later analysis. In vitro tests confirmed that three of the cytomegalovirus-associated TCR beta chains recognize cytomegalovirus antigens. Most TCR sequences were observed very rarely across donors, whereas some public TCRs were present in many individuals. A further reported finding was that TCR beta sequences accurately predicted the HLA-A and HLA-B alleles for most subjects in the first cohort. According to a later genetic analysis, donors in an Asian-associated ancestry cluster had fewer N-insertions in productive TCRs than the approximately 700-donor mean. According to the authors, the approach could potentially be generalized to other disease states and immunological phenotypes.

Libraries were built with the immunoSEQ multiplex PCR assay. The multiplex PCR relied on a mix of 60 forward primers for TCR Vbeta segments and 13 reverse primers for TCR Jbeta segments. The CDR3 region of rearranged TCR beta genes was amplified from genomic DNA by a multiplex PCR assay. Amplified TCR beta libraries were sequenced as 87-base-pair reads on the Illumina HiSeq System. The paper's data handling went like this. Across the 500 to 750 repertoires, a later analysis counted 78 million or so unique TCR beta chains, approximately 12 million of which were shared by at least two donors. To remove PCR and sequencing errors, raw reads were error-corrected and collapsed into unique sequences using a nearest-neighbor algorithm that merged closely related sequences. To assign V, D and J gene segments, CDR3 sequences were aligned to IMGT reference sequences. For a sequence to be retained, a match of at least six nucleotides was required to both a V gene segment and a J gene segment. A rearrangement was called productive if the CDR3 had no stop codons and remained in frame with V and J, and every other rearrangement was called non-productive. Following IMGT convention, CDR3 was defined as the stretch from the second conserved V-encoded cysteine to the conserved J-encoded phenylalanine. In an earlier analysis of 550 to 650 of the donors, sequences lacking an unambiguous match to a single V gene segment were excluded. In an earlier analysis of some 590 of the donors, a V segment was called functional when productive rearrangements were above 56.7%, and segregating when the standard deviation between donors exceeded 5%. To diagnose cytomegalovirus status from the catalog of TCR beta chain sequences, a statistical classification framework was built. In a later analysis, V and J genes were assigned by comparing TCR nucleotide sequences against IMGT/GENE-DB human TR gene sequences. In a later analysis, CDR3 sequences and most-parsimonious VDJ recombination scenarios were assigned using the TCRdist pipeline. In a later analysis, every TCR beta chain was defined by the combination of its CDR3 amino acid sequence and its V-gene family, and reads without a unique V-gene family were dropped. As a way to deal with suspected cross-contamination and a sequencing artifact, a later analysis dropped 450 to 700 nucleotide sequences that were highly shared and had low generation probability. For each public chain, a later analysis derived a clonal expansion index from normalized ranks of inferred template counts within each repertoire. In a later analysis, generation probabilities were computed using a VDJ recombination model fitted to out-of-frame rearrangements, and the results were checked against IGoR. In a later analysis, TCR-TCR, TCR-HLA and TCR-CMV co-occurrence was scored with hypergeometric tests, and a repertoire-size bias correction was applied to TCR pairs. To estimate false discovery rates, a later analysis permuted the HLA or CMV assignments 20 times. In a later analysis, co-occurring TCRs were grouped using DBSCAN, and TCRdist sequence similarity was added for clustering within HLA-allele-positive subsets. Repertoires with fewer than 30,000 or more than 120,000 public chains, plus five repertoires with anomalous nucleotide sharing, were excluded from co-occurrence clustering. TCRdb's version of the immuneACCESS table is confined to in-frame rearrangements and falls short of the full clone set. An unresolved V gene accounts for under half of the shortfall where checked; the remainder is of unknown origin. The V and J calls and clone size come from that table; D and trimming were worked out from the DNA. The sample table holds roughly 100,000 clones, of which around 60% were seen once. The ten largest clones capture 3.8% of the sample.

From the cysteine up to the phenylalanine, the CDR3 has a length of 15 residues. Only the CDR3 part of the read is kept: 45 bases, read in frame from the first base. Per the germline V gene, SGDLS is the CDR1 and YYNGEE is the CDR2. Between the V and J ends, shortened by 6 bases and 1 base respectively, the junction contains 13 bases. The table lists this clone with a few counts. This receptor's antigen is unknown. Within one base of it there is no much larger clone, and no base qualities were kept. The cohort comprised fewer than 700 healthy bone marrow donors. Cohort members were all nominally healthy when sampled, although unrecorded immune exposures were likely present. The donor was CMV seropositive and belonged to the group of 270 or so seropositive cohort members. A peripheral blood sample was collected from each donor, and TCR beta sequencing was performed on peripheral blood mononuclear cells. The Qiagen DNeasy Blood Extraction Kit was used to extract genomic DNA from the blood cell samples.

The origin of this receptor is a man under 40 in good health and CMV-seropositive. Recombination connected TRBV9 to TRBJ2-2; D gene: possibly TRBD1, on 6 matching bases. The sequenced sample consisted of PBMCs. Read as DNA, the sequence is TGTGCCAGCAACCCAGGGGATCGGAACACCGGGGAGCTGTTTTTT. Protein translation: CASNPGDRNTGELFF.